This is a list of T cell receptor beta chains from one sample in a study of vaccination and CD4 T cells after COVID-19. TCRdb reanalysed the PCR reads using MiXCR and keeps one entry per CDR3 protein. The data hold under 7,500 distinct CDR3 sequences, with around a third observed a single time. Antigens for these TCRs are unknown. Sequencing input: CD4+ T cells from blood, cultured in vitro. The receptors originated from a human donor in good health. Both conserved end residues are part of each CDR3. Fields, in order: D gene, V gene, clone size, J gene, CDR3 DNA, CDR3 protein. A D gene is named only where the DNA matches it firmly. Rows give clone size only sometimes, using once, few, many, or a class for an expanded clone.

TRBD2	TRBV28	-	TRBJ2-7	TGTGCCAGCAGCCCGGGACTAGCGGGAAAGGAGCAGTACTTC	CASSPGLAGKEQYF
TRBD1	TRBV19	-	TRBJ1-2	TGTGCCAGTACCCGAGACAGGGTGAGCGGCTACACCTTC	CASTRDRVSGYTF
-	TRBV5-1	-	TRBJ1-1	TGCGCCAGCAGGAAGGACAGTAACACTGAAGCTTTCTTT	CASRKDSNTEAFF
TRBD1	TRBV7-8	few	TRBJ1-6	TGTGCCAGCAGCTTAACCGCCCCGGACAGGAGCTCCTATAATTCACCCCTCCACTTT	CASSLTAPDRSSYNSPLHF
-	TRBV6-5	few	TRBJ1-2	TGTGCCAGCAGTTACCTGGGACTTGTCTATGGCTACACCTTC	CASSYLGLVYGYTF
-	TRBV6-2/TRBV6-3	-	TRBJ2-7	TGTGCCAGCAGTTACGTGGCACGCTACGAGCAGTACTTC	CASSYVARYEQYF
TRBD1	TRBV4-1	few	TRBJ1-2	TGCGCCAGCAGCCAACCCCAGGGGGTTAGGAATGGCTACACCTTC	CASSQPQGVRNGYTF
TRBD1	TRBV30	few	TRBJ1-1	TGTGCCTGGACCAGGGGGATAAAGGAGTCTGAAGCTTTCTTT	CAWTRGIKESEAFF
TRBD2	TRBV6-2/TRBV6-3	-	TRBJ2-3	TGTGCCAGCAGTTACGCAGGAGGGTTAGCGGGAGCCTTTAGCACAGATACGCAGTATTTT	CASSYAGGLAGAFSTDTQYF
-	TRBV6-1	-	TRBJ1-3	TGTGCCAGCGATAATAGGGGGAACACCATATATTTT	CASDNRGNTIYF
TRBD2	TRBV11-3	-	TRBJ2-3	TGTGCCAGCAGCTTCAGCGGGAGGTCGTTGGGCACAGATACGCAGTATTTT	CASSFSGRSLGTDTQYF
-	TRBV27	few	TRBJ2-2	TGTGCCAGCAGTTTATCCTGGATGAACACCGGGGAGCTGTTTTTT	CASSLSWMNTGELFF
-	TRBV20-1	-	TRBJ1-2	TGCAGTGCGGGGGTTCATAATTACTATGGCTACACCTTC	CSAGVHNYYGYTF
TRBD1	TRBV7-9	-	TRBJ1-6	TGTGCCAGCAGCGCAACAGGGGCGGGTGATTCACCCCTCCACTTT	CASSATGAGDSPLHF
-	TRBV23-1	few	TRBJ1-5	TGCGCCAGCAGTCACACCCGCAGGGTAGACCAGCCCCAGCATTTT	CASSHTRRVDQPQHF
-	TRBV6-1	few	TRBJ1-5	TGTGCCAGCAGTCGGGAGGAGGATCAGCCCCAGCATTTT	CASSREEDQPQHF
TRBD2	TRBV4-1	-	TRBJ2-4	TGCGCCAGCAGCTCGGCTACTAGCGCAGCCAAAAACATTCAGTACTTC	CASSSATSAAKNIQYF
TRBD2	TRBV10-1	-	TRBJ2-7	TGCGCCAGCAGAGGGACTAGCGGGAGCAGGAAGCAGTACTTC	CASRGTSGSRKQYF
-	TRBV7-9	-	TRBJ2-1	TGTGCCAGCAGCCTAATGATCTCCTACAATGAGCAGTTCTTC	CASSLMISYNEQFF
TRBD2	TRBV7-3	-	TRBJ2-1	TGTGCCAGCAGCCCCCAATCTTTAGCGGGGTACAATGAGCAGTTCTTC	CASSPQSLAGYNEQFF
-	TRBV4-1	few	TRBJ1-2	TGCGCCAGCAGCCAAGGGACATTCGGTGGCTACACCTTC	CASSQGTFGGYTF
TRBD1	TRBV30	-	TRBJ1-5	TGTGCCTGGAGGGACAGGGTCGGTGACAATCAGCCCCAGCATTTT	CAWRDRVGDNQPQHF
-	TRBV6-4	-	TRBJ2-1	TGTGCCAGCAGTGACTCTAGCGGCTCCTACAATGAGCAGTTCTTC	CASSDSSGSYNEQFF
TRBD1	TRBV4-3	-	TRBJ1-1	TGCGCCAGCAGCCAAGTAGTAGACAGGGCAGCGACTGAAGCTTTCTTT	CASSQVVDRAATEAFF
TRBD1	TRBV7-2	-	TRBJ2-4	TGTGCCAGCAGCTTGTTGGCAGGGGGAAACATTCAGTACTTC	CASSLLAGGNIQYF
TRBD1	TRBV28	few	TRBJ1-5	TGTGCCAGCAGTTTTTCGGCAGTGACAGGGGGTCCAACCGCAATCAAGCCCCAGCATTTT	CASSFSAVTGGPTAIKPQHF